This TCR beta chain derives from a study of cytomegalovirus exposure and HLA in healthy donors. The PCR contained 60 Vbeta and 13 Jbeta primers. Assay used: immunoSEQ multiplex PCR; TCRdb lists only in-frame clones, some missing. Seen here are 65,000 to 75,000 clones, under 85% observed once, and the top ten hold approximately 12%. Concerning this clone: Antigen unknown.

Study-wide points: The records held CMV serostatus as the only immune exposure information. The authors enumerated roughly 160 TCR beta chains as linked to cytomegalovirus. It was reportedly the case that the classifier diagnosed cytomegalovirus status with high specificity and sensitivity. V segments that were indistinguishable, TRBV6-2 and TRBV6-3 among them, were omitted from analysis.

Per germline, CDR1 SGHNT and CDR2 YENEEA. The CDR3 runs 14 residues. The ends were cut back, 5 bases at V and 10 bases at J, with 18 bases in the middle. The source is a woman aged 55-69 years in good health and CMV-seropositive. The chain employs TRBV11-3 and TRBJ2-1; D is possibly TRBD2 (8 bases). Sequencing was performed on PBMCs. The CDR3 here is CASSVGTRGHEQFF. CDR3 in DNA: TGTGCCAGCAGCGTCGGGACTAGGGGGCACGAGCAGTTCTTC.